The 22 T cell receptor beta chains below come from one sample, sequenced in a study of early T cells in non-severe SARS-CoV-2 infection. TCRdb passed the 5' RACE reads through MiXCR, listing each CDR3 protein once. The sample includes approximately 70,000 distinct CDR3 sequences, under 15% of them seen just once. The sequencing here drew on whole blood, taken at baseline. These receptors all come from an adult who was a healthcare worker with PCR-confirmed SARS-CoV-2 infection or an uninfected control (not recorded which).

This clonotype showed up just a few times. The chain has TRBV20-1 and TRBJ2-2; a weak D match, TRBD2 (6 bases). The CDR3 is made up of 14 amino acids. Trimming pared 3 bases from V and 2 bases from J, leaving 10 bases between. Germline assignment: CDR1 DFQATT and CDR2 SNEGSKA (reference sequence). DNA for the CDR3: TGCAGTGCTAGGCGGGGAGTCAACACCGGGGAGCTGTTTTTT. This codes for CSARRGVNTGELFF.

To note about this clonotype: A much larger clone differs from this one at a single base, so this may be a read error. The CDR3 is CASSQQLAGTAENLFF. DNA of the CDR3: TGTGCCAGCAGCCAACAACTCGCCGGGACGGCTGAAAACCTGTTTTTT. The chain carries TRBV4-2 and TRBJ1-4; D is possibly TRBD1 (5 bases). Looked up from germline, CDR1 is LGHNA and CDR2 is YNFKEQ. The CDR3 runs 16 residues.

V usage is TRBV5-1 and J usage is TRBJ2-2, with D unresolved. In germline, CDR1 is SGHRS, CDR2 YFSETQ. The CDR3 consists of 16 residues. V was trimmed by 4 bases and J by 2 bases, leaving 15 bases between them. CDR3: CASSPRAPLNTGELFF. As DNA, the CDR3 is TGCGCCAGCAGCCCCCGGGCACCTCTAAACACCGGGGAGCTGTTTTTT.

This clonotype showed up just a few times. This chain joins TRBV28 and TRBJ2-7; D uncertain. The CDR3 is 13 amino acids. Germline V lookup: CDR1 MDHEN, CDR2 SYDVKM. Deletions cut 5 bases from V and 4 bases from J, with 12 bases between. The CDR3: CASSLGPPYEQYF. DNA of the CDR3: TGTGCCAGCAGTCTGGGCCCCCCTTACGAGCAGTACTTC.

The table lists this clonotype with a few counts. The chain joins TRBV20-1 to TRBJ1-1; the D gene is possibly TRBD1 (6 bases). From germline, CDR1 is DFQATT and CDR2 SNEGSKA (reference sequence). The CDR3 covers 9 residues. Here the CDR3 DNA reads TGCAGCAGGGGCGCTGAAGCTTTCTTT. Its translation: CSRGAEAFF.

This clonotype was detected a few times. This sequence joins TRBV12-3 or TRBV12-4 and TRBJ2-1; D possibly corresponds to TRBD1 (5 bases). V dropped 6 bases and J dropped 8 bases, with 23 bases sitting between them. This CDR3 region has 16 residues. The CDR3 spells CASSSLPPSEGDEQFF. The CDR3 region has the DNA TGTGCCAGCAGCTCTCTACCCCCGTCCGAAGGGGATGAGCAGTTCTTC.

The chain is built from TRBV11-2 and TRBJ1-1; the D is unclear. Germline CDR1 SGHAT, CDR2 FQNNGV. Trimming stripped 3 bases from V and 0 bases from J, with 5 bases between. The CDR3 has 13 amino acids. CDR3 residues: CASSFQMNTEAFF. The CDR3 nucleotides read TGTGCCAGCAGCTTTCAGATGAACACTGAAGCTTTCTTT.

In this sample, this clonotype turned up once. The chain recombines TRBV7-6 with TRBJ2-7, with no clear D. Germline CDR1 reads SGHVS; CDR2 reads FNYEAQ. The CDR3 is made up of 15 amino acids. Trimming left V 5 bases short and J 0 bases short, with 14 bases between. The CDR3 is CASSLVDKSSYEQYF. CDR3 DNA: TGTGCCAGCAGCCTCGTTGACAAGAGCTCCTACGAGCAGTACTTC.

V gene TRBV6-1 combines with J gene TRBJ2-7, with D perhaps matching TRBD1 or TRBD2 (5 bases each). The CDR3 covers 14 residues. Germline V gene data show CDR1 as MNHNS and CDR2 as SASEGT. V was shortened by 4 bases and J by 6 bases, with 16 bases between the two germline ends. The CDR3 DNA follows: TGTGCCAGCAGTGTGACCGGGACCGCGAGCGAGCAGTACTTC. It translates to CASSVTGTASEQYF.

The rearrangement links TRBV28 to TRBJ1-2; TRBD1 agrees at 8 bases. Looked up from germline, CDR1 is MDHEN and CDR2 is SYDVKM. This CDR3 contains 13 residues. V dropped 7 bases and J dropped 5; count of bases not matched to a gene: 6. The CDR3 nucleotides read TGTGCCAGCATCGCAGGGGGCGAGTATGGCTACACCTTC. Its protein is CASIAGGEYGYTF.

This clonotype was detected ten times or more. The rearrangement links TRBV6-2 or TRBV6-3 to TRBJ1-2; 7 positions match TRBD1. In germline, CDR1 is MNHEY, CDR2 SVGEGT. This CDR3 has 13 residues. Unmatched junction bases numbered 6, after V lost 5 bases and J lost 6 bases. CDR3 sequence (DNA): TGTGCCAGCAGTCCGACAGGGTTCGATGGCTACACCTTC. Its translation is CASSPTGFDGYTF.

The V call is TRBV28, the J call TRBJ1-2; TRBD1 matches 9 bases. Losses at the gene ends were 3 bases for V and 8 bases for J; bases not matched to a gene: 10. This CDR3 has 15 residues. Per the germline V gene, CDR1 is MDHEN and CDR2 is SYDVKM. CDR3 protein: CASSLFHRGLGGYTF. As DNA, the CDR3 is TGTGCCAGCAGTTTGTTTCACAGGGGGCTTGGCGGCTACACCTTC.

This clonotype was seen a few times. This chain links TRBV7-9 with TRBJ2-1; D gene ambiguous. Trimming took 5 bases from V and 4 from J, leaving 12 bases between them. The CDR3 is 14 residues long. Germline V gene sequence: CDR1 SEHNR, CDR2 FQNEAQ (reference sequence). The CDR3 region is CASSLRLDYNEQFF. The CDR3 bases are TGTGCCAGCAGCCTCCGACTTGATTACAATGAGCAGTTCTTC.

This sequence joins TRBV12-3 or TRBV12-4 and TRBJ2-7; D possibly corresponds to TRBD2 (6 bases). CDR3 length equals 12 residues. The V end was cut by 6 bases, the J end by 2 bases, with 8 bases between. CDR3 protein: CASREGPYEQYF. The CDR3 DNA is TGTGCCAGCAGGGAGGGTCCCTACGAGCAGTACTTC.

V is TRBV27 and J is TRBJ2-7; a possible D gene is TRBD1 (6 bases). CDR3 length: 14 residues. The V end lost 5 bases, the J end lost 4 bases, and 15 bases lay between the germline ends. Germline lookup yields CDR1 MNHEY and CDR2 SMNVEV (reference sequence). CDR3 nucleotides: TGTGCCAGCAGTCCTACAGGGAGAGGGTACGAGCAGTACTTC. Translated, it gives CASSPTGRGYEQYF.

The chain uses TRBV4-2 and TRBJ2-5, with D uncertain. Germline assignment: CDR1 LGHNA and CDR2 YNFKEQ. The CDR3 sequence is 16 residues long. V lost 0 bases, J lost 3 bases, and 14 bases lay in between. The CDR3 spells CASSQDFRQPEETQYF. CDR3 coding DNA: TGTGCCAGCAGCCAAGATTTTCGGCAGCCCGAAGAGACCCAGTACTTC.

This clonotype has a handful of counts. The V and J genes are TRBV18 and TRBJ1-5, with TRBD1 matching over 7 bases. This CDR3 comprises 13 residues. Per the germline V gene, CDR1 is KGHSH and CDR2 is LQKENI. V was pared by 4 bases and J by 6 bases, with 3 bases of the junction left unmatched. CDR3: CASSQGAGQPQHF. The CDR3 nucleotides read TGTGCCAGCTCACAGGGGGCAGGTCAGCCCCAGCATTTT.

This clonotype showed up just a few times. The genes are TRBV7-6 and TRBJ2-7; D may be TRBD1 (5 bases). CDR1 SGHVS and CDR2 FNYEAQ come from the germline V gene. Trimming took 1 base from V and 2 from J, leaving 12 bases between them. The CDR3 contains 15 residues. The CDR3 DNA follows: TGTGCCAGCAGCTTAGAGTCGCAGGGTGCCTACGAGCAGTACTTC. Its translation: CASSLESQGAYEQYF.

This clonotype was counted only a few times. This sequence joins TRBV11-2 and TRBJ2-7; D is perhaps TRBD2 (6 bases). The CDR3 consists of 14 residues. Trimming removed 2 bases from V and 3 bases from J, with 11 bases in between. Germline loops: CDR1 SGHAT, CDR2 FQNNGV. For the CDR3, the DNA is TGTGCCAGCAGCTTATGGGGGACTGACTACGAGCAGTACTTC. Translated: CASSLWGTDYEQYF.

This clonotype came up a few times. This sequence joins TRBV29-1 and TRBJ2-1; possibly TRBD1 for D (6 bases). Trimming removed 4 bases from V and 9 bases from J, with 16 bases in between. Germline V gene data show CDR1 as SQVTM and CDR2 as ANQGSEA. This CDR3 spans 13 amino acids. The CDR3 sequence is CSVAPTGSGEQFF. In nucleotides, the CDR3 is TGCAGCGTTGCTCCCACAGGGTCCGGTGAGCAGTTCTTC.

The V call is TRBV2, the J call TRBJ1-1, with D unresolved. CDR3 length: 14 residues. CDR1 and CDR2 from the germline V gene are SNHLY and FYNNEI. Trimming left V 3 bases short and J 3 bases short, with 11 bases between. The DNA for the CDR3 is TGTGCCAGCAGTGAGGATGTTAGAGACACTGAAGCTTTCTTT. Protein: CASSEDVRDTEAFF.

The gene calls are TRBV18 and TRBJ2-7; possible D gene TRBD2, 7 bases. The length of the CDR3 is 15 residues. Germline V lookup: CDR1 KGHSH, CDR2 LQKENI. Trimming cost V 2 bases and J 4 bases, with 15 bases left between them. CDR3 DNA: TGTGCCAGCTCACCAATCGGGGGGCCTGAATACGAGCAGTACTTC. This translates into CASSPIGGPEYEQYF.